These 12 T cell receptor beta chains were all obtained from the same sample, sequenced in a study of cytomegalovirus exposure and HLA in healthy donors. It was with 60 Vbeta and 13 Jbeta primers that the PCR ran. Clones were sequenced by immunoSEQ multiplex PCR, and TCRdb holds only the in-frame ones, with some missing. The sample lists 95,000 to 150,000 clones, over 75% occurring once. The specimen was PBMCs. The receptors originated from a man aged 30 to 45 in good health and CMV-seronegative.

The rearrangement joins TRBV19 to TRBJ2-1, with TRBD1 matching over 8 bases. The germline gives CDR1 LNHDA, CDR2 SQIVND (reference sequence). Trimming removed 6 bases from V and 7 bases from J; junction bases left unmatched: 17. The CDR3 has 17 residues. CDR3 in amino acids: CASSRLRDRGLRNEQFF. CDR3 in DNA: TGTGCCAGTAGCCGTCTTCGTGACAGGGGACTGAGGAATGAGCAGTTCTTC.

The V gene is TRBV6-1, the J gene TRBJ2-7, with 8 positions matching TRBD2. Germline V gene sequence: CDR1 MNHNS, CDR2 SASEGT. After removal of 2 bases from V and 0 bases from J, the junction contained 3 bases not matched to a gene. CDR3 length equals 15 residues. CDR3 nucleotide sequence: TGTGCCAGCAGTGAAACCGCGGGGGGCTCCTACGAGCAGTACTTC. Amino acid sequence: CASSETAGGSYEQYF.

The chain recombines TRBV19 with TRBJ2-7, with 8 bases matching TRBD2. This CDR3 has 15 amino acids. Germline V lookup: CDR1 LNHDA, CDR2 SQIVND (reference sequence). V shed 1 base and J 2 bases; nucleotides not matched to a gene: 4. CDR3 nucleotide sequence: TGTGCCAGTAGTATAGTCGCGGGGGGCACCTACGAGCAGTACTTC. It encodes CASSIVAGGTYEQYF.

The J gene is TRBJ2-1, the V gene TRBV15; 12 bases are shared with TRBD2. The ends lost 0 bases at V and 7 bases at J; junction bases unmatched: 7. The germline gives CDR1 LNHNV, CDR2 YYDKDF (reference sequence). CDR3 size: 17 residues. The CDR3 DNA is TGTGCCACCAGCAGAGATGGGCTAACTAGCGGGGGGAATGAGCAGTTCTTC. It codes for CATSRDGLTSGGNEQFF.

This sequence joins TRBV28 and TRBJ2-2; TRBD2 aligns across 8 bases. The CDR3 has 16 amino acids. From germline, CDR1 is MDHEN and CDR2 SYDVKM. V was clipped by 2 bases and J by 0 bases; unmatched bases: 2. This CDR3 reads CASSLGAGANTGELFF. CDR3 bases: TGTGCCAGCAGTTTAGGAGCGGGGGCGAACACCGGGGAGCTGTTTTTT.

The CDR3 nucleotides read TGTGCCAGCAGCCGGTCGGGAGTACCCTCCTACGAGCAGTACTTC. As protein: CASSRSGVPSYEQYF. This chain connects TRBV9 to TRBJ2-7, with D perhaps matching TRBD2 (6 bases). The CDR3 sequence is 15 residues long. Germline V gene data show CDR1 as SGDLS and CDR2 as YYNGEE. V was pared by 4 bases and J by 0 bases, with 14 bases between.

This clone has a handful of counts. This sequence joins TRBV28 and TRBJ1-2; 7 bases line up with TRBD1. V shed 3 bases, J shed 0 bases, and the junction held 10 bases outside the gene matches. The CDR3 contains 17 residues. Germline CDR1 is MDHEN and CDR2 is SYDVKM. The CDR3 bases are TGTGCCAGCAGTTTGGGACAGTCCATGCCCACTAACTATGGCTACACCTTC. This sequence encodes CASSLGQSMPTNYGYTF.

This CDR3 reads CAISEGGGSGNTIYF. CDR3 DNA sequence: TGTGCCATCAGTGAGGGGGGAGGCTCTGGAAACACCATATATTTT. This sequence joins TRBV10-3 and TRBJ1-3, with a possible D match to TRBD1 (5 bases). CDR1 is ENHRY and CDR2 is SYGVKD in the germline V gene. The CDR3 runs 15 residues. The V end lost 2 bases, the J end lost 0 bases, and 8 bases lay between the germline ends.

The chain employs TRBV6-6 and TRBJ1-2; TRBD1 agrees at 9 bases. The germline V gene encodes CDR1 MNHNY and CDR2 SVGAGI (reference sequence). V shed 4 bases and J 8 bases; nucleotides not matched to a gene: 8. This CDR3 region has 14 residues. Here the CDR3 DNA reads TGTGCCAGCAGTTCATCCGGGACAGGGTACGGCTACACCTTC. Residues: CASSSSGTGYGYTF.

V usage is TRBV7-2 and J usage is TRBJ2-3; TRBD2 agrees at 10 bases. The CDR3 sequence is 16 residues long. V lost 5 bases, J lost 1 base, and 6 bases stayed unmatched. Germline V gene sequence: CDR1 SGHTA, CDR2 FQGNSA. The CDR3 nucleotides are TGTGCCAGCAGCCCGACCACTAGCGGGGGCACAGATACGCAGTATTTT. It codes for CASSPTTSGGTDTQYF.

This chain uses TRBV11-3 with TRBJ2-3, with D hard to call. The germline V gene encodes CDR1 SGHNT and CDR2 YENEEA. V dropped 2 bases and J dropped 2 bases, with 8 bases sitting between them. The CDR3 has 14 amino acids. CDR3 sequence (DNA): TGTGCCAGCAGCTTAATGGCAGACACAGATACGCAGTATTTT. It is translated as CASSLMADTDTQYF.

This rearrangement joins TRBV12-5 to TRBJ2-3, with D maybe TRBD2 (5 bases). With 6 bases removed from V and 5 bases from J, the gap between germline ends came to 9 bases. Germline loops: CDR1 LGHNT, CDR2 FRNRAP. This CDR3 has 12 amino acids. CDR3: CASGEGRDTQYF. In DNA form, the CDR3 reads TGTGCTAGTGGAGAGGGCAGAGATACGCAGTATTTT.